The next 32 T cell receptor beta chains were all read from a single sample in a study of blood T cell repertoires in COVID-19. Assay: immunoSEQ multiplex PCR; the TCRdb copy retains only in-frame clones and omits some. The sample contains about 130,000 clones, 92% of which appear only once. The specimen was peripheral blood. The source is a man aged 50 or older with COVID-19, enrolled during active disease.

V is TRBV29-1 and J is TRBJ2-3; 10 bases agree with TRBD2. Trimming took 4 bases from V and 5 from J; bases not matched to a gene: 12. CDR1 SQVTM and CDR2 ANQGSEA come from the germline V gene. The CDR3 length is 16 residues. Here the CDR3 reads CSVAAASGSRGDTQYF. DNA for the CDR3: TGCAGCGTTGCGGCGGCTAGCGGGAGTAGGGGAGATACGCAGTATTTT.

V usage is TRBV6-2 or TRBV6-3 and J usage is TRBJ2-7, with D unresolved. Deletions cut 6 bases from V and 4 bases from J, with 10 bases between. The CDR3 totals 12 residues. Germline loops: CDR1 MNHEY, CDR2 SVGEGT. The CDR3 region has the DNA TGTGCCAGCAGCCGAACGGTGTACGAGCAGTACTTC. Translated: CASSRTVYEQYF.

This chain's CDR3 is CAISEAGGRNEQFF. In nucleotides, the CDR3 is TGTGCCATCAGTGAGGCAGGGGGCAGGAATGAGCAGTTCTTC. The chain employs TRBV10-3 and TRBJ2-1, with 8 bases identical to TRBD1. The CDR3 consists of 14 residues. V lost 2 bases, J lost 7 bases, and 4 bases stayed unmatched. Per germline, CDR1 ENHRY and CDR2 SYGVKD.

The chain employs TRBV7-2 and TRBJ2-5, with a tentative D call TRBD1 (7 bases). The germline gives CDR1 SGHTA, CDR2 FQGNSA. The CDR3 consists of 14 residues. Trimming stripped 3 bases from V and 2 bases from J, with 10 bases between. The CDR3 nucleotides read TGTGCCAGCAGCTTTCAGGGGGGTCAAGAGACCCAGTACTTC. Its protein is CASSFQGGQETQYF.

As regards this clone: Other DNA variants within this sample encode the same CDR3. The gene calls are TRBV30 and TRBJ1-1; D remains unclear. V gave up 0 bases and J gave up 1 base, with 6 bases separating them. Germline V CDR1 and CDR2: GTSNPN, SVGIG (reference sequence). The CDR3 totals 13 residues. This CDR3 is CAWSVGRNTEAFF. Here the CDR3 DNA reads TGTGCCTGGAGTGTCGGTAGGAACACTGAAGCTTTCTTT.

The gene calls are TRBV5-4 and TRBJ1-1, with TRBD1 matching over 7 bases. Per the germline V gene, CDR1 is SGHNT and CDR2 is YYREEE (reference sequence). This CDR3 is built from 15 residues. The junction had 8 bases not matched to a gene; V was cut back by 2 bases and J by 4 bases. This CDR3 reads CASSFPQGGSTEAFF. CDR3 in DNA: TGTGCCAGCAGCTTTCCTCAGGGGGGAAGCACTGAAGCTTTCTTT.

This chain connects TRBV5-1 to TRBJ1-2; no firm D call. V shed 0 bases and J shed 0 bases, with 21 bases lying between them. CDR1 is SGHRS, CDR2 YFSETQ, per germline. The CDR3 has 19 amino acids. This chain's CDR3 is CASSLAPGIGPSANYGYTF. CDR3 nucleotide sequence: TGCGCCAGCAGCTTGGCTCCGGGGATTGGGCCTTCAGCTAACTATGGCTACACCTTC.

V is TRBV4-1 and J is TRBJ2-5; 10 nucleotides line up with TRBD2. From germline, CDR1 is MGHRA and CDR2 YSYEKL. J was trimmed by 4 bases and V by 6 bases; bases with no gene match: 5. The CDR3 totals 14 residues. For the CDR3, the DNA is TGCGCCAGCAGAGAAGTAGCGGGAGGAGAGACCCAGTACTTC. Its translation: CASREVAGGETQYF.

The J gene is TRBJ1-2, the V gene TRBV28, with D hard to call. Germline V gives CDR1 MDHEN, CDR2 SYDVKM. Trimming shortened V by 6 bases and J by 0 bases, and 5 bases separated the two germline ends. The CDR3 has 12 residues. The CDR3 DNA is TGTGCCAGCAGGAGGGCTAACTATGGCTACACCTTC. Translated, it gives CASRRANYGYTF.

This sequence joins TRBV19 and TRBJ2-5; 8 positions agree with TRBD2. The V gene's germline CDR1 is LNHDA and CDR2 SQIVND (reference sequence). The CDR3 spans 17 residues. The V segment lost 2 bases and the J segment 2 bases; nucleotides outside the gene matches: 10. The CDR3 coding sequence is TGTGCCAGTAGTATACGCCTCTTAGCGGGGCTGCAAGAGACCCAGTACTTC. This gives the protein CASSIRLLAGLQETQYF.

The table lists this clone with a count of one. The rearrangement links TRBV28 to TRBJ2-1; 7 positions match TRBD1. Trimming took 10 bases from V and 9 from J; bases not matched to a gene: 15. There are 14 residues in the CDR3. CDR1 is MDHEN, CDR2 SYDVKM, per germline. The CDR3 region is CATRPGQTGGEQFF. The CDR3 region has the DNA TGTGCCACCCGACCGGGACAGACCGGTGGTGAGCAGTTCTTC.

This clone showed up just once. The V call is TRBV27, the J call TRBJ1-4, with D possibly matching TRBD1 (6 bases). Germline CDR1 reads MNHEY; CDR2 reads SMNVEV (reference sequence). The CDR3 loop spans 15 amino acids. V lost 6 bases, J lost 2 bases, and 13 bases lay in between. In DNA, the CDR3 is TGTGCCAGCAGGGGGGGGCGTAAGACTAATGAAAAACTGTTTTTT. Amino acid sequence: CASRGGRKTNEKLFF.

The chain uses TRBV3-1 (or the pseudogene TRBV3-2) and TRBJ1-2; 11 nucleotides match TRBD1. The germline CDR1 and CDR2 sequences are LGHDT and YNNKEL (reference sequence). J was trimmed by 3 bases and V by 3 bases; bases with no gene match: 6. The CDR3 sequence is 16 residues long. CDR3 nucleotide sequence: TGTGCCAGCAGCCAGGCGGGACAGGGGGGCGACTATGGCTACACCTTC. Translating gives CASSQAGQGGDYGYTF.

This chain connects TRBV18 to TRBJ1-2; 9 nucleotides agree with TRBD1. The V segment lost 1 base and the J segment 2 bases; nucleotides outside the gene matches: 2. The germline V gene encodes CDR1 KGHSH and CDR2 LQKENI. CDR3 length: 15 amino acids. Here the CDR3 DNA reads TGTGCCAGCTCACCACTAGGACAGGGGAACTATGGCTACACCTTC. Residues: CASSPLGQGNYGYTF. Drawing the rest from reference TRBV18 and TRBJ1-2, the complete variable domain is NAGVMQNPRHLVRRRGQEARLRCSPMKGHSHVYWYRQLPEEGLKFMVYLQKENIIDESGMPKERFSAEFPKEGPSILRIQQVVRGDSAAYFCASSPLGQGNYGYTFGSGTRLTVV.

To note about this clone: This sample includes further DNA sequences coding for the same CDR3. V is TRBV18 and J is TRBJ2-7; 11 bases agree with TRBD2. The CDR3 is made up of 16 amino acids. The V segment lost 0 bases and the J segment 2 bases; nucleotides outside the gene matches: 3. Germline V gene sequence: CDR1 KGHSH, CDR2 LQKENI. The CDR3 DNA is TGTGCCAGCTCACCACCAGGGACTAGCGGTCCCTACGAGCAGTACTTC. Its protein product is CASSPPGTSGPYEQYF.

This clone was seen a single time. The rearrangement links TRBV3-1 (or the pseudogene TRBV3-2) to TRBJ2-1; a possible D gene is TRBD1 (6 bases). This CDR3 is 16 amino acids long. Trimming removed 4 bases at V and 1 base at J, with 14 bases between. The germline V gene encodes CDR1 LGHDT and CDR2 YNNKEL (reference sequence). The CDR3, as DNA: TGTGCCAGCAGCCGGGACAACCATCGGTCCTACAATGAGCAGTTCTTC. Translation gives CASSRDNHRSYNEQFF.

This clone was detected once. This chain uses TRBV6-5 with TRBJ2-1; 9 positions match TRBD2. With V trimmed by 0 bases and J by 8 bases, 8 bases remained unmatched. CDR3 size: 16 residues. The germline gives CDR1 MNHEY, CDR2 SVGAGI. For the CDR3, the DNA is TGTGCCAGCAGTTACTCGACGGCGGGAGGGCAGGATGAGCAGTTCTTC. It codes for CASSYSTAGGQDEQFF.

The V call is TRBV11-2, the J call TRBJ1-3; D gene unclear. The CDR3 is 15 residues long. V gave up 0 bases and J gave up 2 bases, with 8 bases separating them. Germline V CDR1 and CDR2: SGHAT, FQNNGV. The DNA of the CDR3 is TGTGCCAGCAGCTTAGAGCGGGGAACTGGAAACACCATATATTTT. It specifies CASSLERGTGNTIYF. Filled out from reference TRBV11-2 and TRBJ1-3, the complete variable domain reads EAGVAQSPRYKIIEKRQSVAFWCNPISGHATLYWYQQILGQGPKLLIQFQNNGVVDDSQLPKDRFSAERLKGVDSTLKIQPAKLEDSAVYLCASSLERGTGNTIYFGEGSWLTVV.

J is TRBJ2-2 and V is TRBV5-1, with TRBD2 identical over 8 bases. Germline trimming cut 3 bases from V and 7 bases from J; bases unmatched to any gene: 11. Germline CDR1 and CDR2: SGHRS and YFSETQ. The CDR3 spans 16 residues. The CDR3 loop reads CASSYSGANRGGELFF. The CDR3 bases are TGCGCCAGCAGCTATAGCGGGGCAAACCGGGGCGGGGAGCTGTTTTTT. Variable domain in full (rest from reference TRBV5-1 and TRBJ2-2): KAGVTQTPRYLIKTRGQQVTLSCSPISGHRSVSWYQQTPGQGLQFLFEYFSETQRNKGNFPGRFSGRQFSNSRSEMNVSTLELGDSALYLCASSYSGANRGGELFFGEGSRLTVL.

This clone occurred once. The chain recombines TRBV19 with TRBJ2-3; 10 nucleotides align to TRBD2. This CDR3 has 17 residues. Germline trimming cut 9 bases from V and 3 bases from J; bases unmatched to any gene: 15. CDR1 and CDR2 (germline): LNHDA, SQIVND (reference sequence). This chain's CDR3 is CASRRSGRAFRTDTQYF. The CDR3 region has the DNA TGTGCCAGCAGAAGAAGCGGGAGGGCCTTTCGGACAGATACGCAGTATTTT.

This rearrangement joins TRBV6-2 or TRBV6-3 to TRBJ2-2, with 11 bases that match TRBD1. Per the germline V gene, CDR1 is MNHEY and CDR2 is SVGEGT. The CDR3 covers 16 residues. V shed 4 bases, J shed 4 bases, and the junction held 5 bases outside the gene matches. In nucleotides, the CDR3 is TGTGCCAGCAGTTTCTTGGACAGGGGGCTCACCGGGGAGCTGTTTTTT. Its translation is CASSFLDRGLTGELFF.

This CDR3 reads CASSATGTPTYEQYF. The CDR3 DNA sequence: TGTGCCAGCAGTGCCACCGGGACTCCCACCTACGAGCAGTACTTC. The V gene is TRBV6-2 or TRBV6-3, the J gene TRBJ2-7; possible D gene TRBD2, 6 bases. The CDR3 extends over 15 amino acids. V lost 5 bases and J 2 bases, leaving 16 bases between the germline ends. Germline CDR1 reads MNHEY; CDR2 reads SVGEGT.

The rearrangement joins TRBV5-4 to TRBJ2-3; no clear D gene. The ends were cut back, 0 bases at V and 1 base at J, with 9 bases in the middle. CDR1 is SGHNT and CDR2 is YYREEE in the germline V gene (reference sequence). CDR3 length: 15 residues. This CDR3 reads CASSLELGRTDTQYF. The DNA for the CDR3 is TGTGCCAGCAGCTTGGAGCTGGGCCGCACAGATACGCAGTATTTT.

J is TRBJ2-3 and V is TRBV5-1, with 8 nucleotides matching TRBD2. The J segment lost 3 bases and the V segment lost 4 bases, leaving 7 bases of the junction unmatched. This CDR3 has 15 residues. Germline CDR1 is SGHRS and CDR2 is YFSETQ. The CDR3 DNA follows: TGCGCCAGCAGCACAGGCGGGAGGACGACAGATACGCAGTATTTT. Its translation: CASSTGGRTTDTQYF.

In nucleotides, the CDR3 is TGTGCCATCAGTGAGGTCCAGGGGCAATCTGGGGCCAACGTCCTGACTTTC. Residues: CAISEVQGQSGANVLTF. The chain recombines TRBV10-3 with TRBJ2-6, with D perhaps matching TRBD1 (6 bases). V was pared by 2 bases and J by 1 base, with 12 bases between. The CDR3 runs 17 residues. Germline CDR1 reads ENHRY; CDR2 reads SYGVKD.

V and J are TRBV24-1 and TRBJ2-3; TRBD2 matches 7 bases. V shed 0 bases, J shed 4 bases, and the junction held 3 bases outside the gene matches. This CDR3 spans 15 amino acids. Germline CDR1 reads KGHDR; CDR2 reads SFDVKD. This chain's CDR3 is CATSDLGGGADTQYF. CDR3 DNA: TGTGCCACCAGTGATTTGGGGGGGGGAGCAGATACGCAGTATTTT.

The chain employs TRBV27 and TRBJ1-3; 8 positions agree with TRBD1. This CDR3 is 16 amino acids long. J lost 0 bases, V lost 5 bases, and 6 bases had no gene match. The germline V gene encodes CDR1 MNHEY and CDR2 SMNVEV (reference sequence). CDR3 nucleotide sequence: TGTGCCAGCAGTCCCCTGGGACAGGACTCTGGAAACACCATATATTTT. This codes for CASSPLGQDSGNTIYF.

This clone was seen only a few times. This rearrangement joins TRBV11-2 to TRBJ2-3, with D possibly TRBD2 on 7 matching bases. The V gene's germline CDR1 is SGHAT and CDR2 FQNNGV. There are 17 residues in the CDR3. V was clipped by 0 bases and J by 4 bases, with 17 bases between them. As DNA, the CDR3 is TGTGCCAGCAGCTTAGATCACCGGGGGGCGCAGGCAGATACGCAGTATTTT. This encodes CASSLDHRGAQADTQYF.

V gene TRBV23-1 combines with J gene TRBJ2-1, with D possibly TRBD2 on 5 matching bases. TRBV23-1 is filed as an ORF, its function uncertain. V was trimmed by 2 bases and J by 7 bases, leaving 24 bases between them. The CDR3 extends over 18 amino acids. CDR3 protein: CASSQNPLTYSSGNEQFF. CDR3 bases: TGCGCCAGCAGTCAAAACCCACTGACATACTCCTCGGGGAATGAGCAGTTCTTC.

By proportion, this clone is medium-sized. The V call is TRBV4-3, the J call TRBJ1-3; D is uncertain. Per the germline V gene, CDR1 is LGHNA and CDR2 is YSLEER. The V and J ends lost 0 bases and 4 bases respectively, with 19 bases between them. The CDR3 loop spans 18 amino acids. DNA of the CDR3: TGCGCCAGCAGCCAAGATAGTCAGACCTCGGGAGCGGGAAACACCATATATTTT. This sequence encodes CASSQDSQTSGAGNTIYF.

The genes are TRBV28 and TRBJ1-3, with D unresolved. The CDR3 has 14 amino acids. The V and J ends lost 3 bases and 0 bases respectively, with 6 bases between them. Germline lookup yields CDR1 MDHEN and CDR2 SYDVKM. This CDR3 reads CASSFAVSGNTIYF. The CDR3, as DNA: TGTGCCAGCAGTTTTGCAGTCTCTGGAAACACCATATATTTT.

This clone appeared once. The rearrangement joins TRBV4-3 to TRBJ1-3; the D gene is possibly TRBD1 (6 bases). Germline CDR1 LGHNA, CDR2 YSLEER. Trimming took off 0 bases at V and 1 base at J, with 13 bases between the two ends. This CDR3 region has 17 residues. CDR3 protein: CASSQDRQGISGNTIYF. In DNA, the CDR3 is TGCGCCAGCAGCCAAGATCGGCAGGGGATTTCTGGAAACACCATATATTTT.